The 27 T cell receptor beta chains below were found in one sample sequenced in a study of identifying expanded T cells in peripheral blood. Only in-frame clones appear in the TCRdb table, and some are missing; sequencing was by immunoSEQ multiplex PCR. The sample has 100,000 or so clones, around 88% seen once. The sequenced material came from blood. The receptors derive from a person aged 18 to 75 in good health.

V usage is TRBV13 and J usage is TRBJ1-2; D possibly corresponds to TRBD1 (6 bases). The V end was cut by 0 bases, the J end by 6 bases, with 11 bases between. Germline-derived CDR1 and CDR2 are PRHDT and FYEKMQ (reference sequence). CDR3 length: 14 residues. Written as DNA, the CDR3 is TGTGCCAGCAGCTTAGGACAGGGAATGAATGGCTACACCTTC. It is translated as CASSLGQGMNGYTF. The variable domain in full, completed from reference TRBV13 and TRBJ1-2, reads AAGVIQSPRHLIKEKRETATLKCYPIPRHDTVYWYQQGPGQDPQFLISFYEKMQSDKGSIPDRFSAQQFSDYHSELNMSSLELGDSALYFCASSLGQGMNGYTFGSGTRLTVV.

This clone appeared once. V usage is TRBV6-5 and J usage is TRBJ2-7; D is undetermined. Germline CDR1 and CDR2: MNHEY and SVGAGI. The V and J ends lost 5 bases and 3 bases respectively, with 14 bases between them. This CDR3 has 14 amino acids. The CDR3 spells CASSSVVGGYEQYF. CDR3 nucleotide sequence: TGTGCCAGCAGTAGCGTGGTAGGCGGCTACGAGCAGTACTTC.

V is TRBV2 and J is TRBJ2-7, with D perhaps assigned TRBD1 or TRBD2 (5 bases each). CDR3 length equals 12 residues. Trimming took 8 bases from V and 3 from J, leaving 11 bases between them. Germline-derived CDR1 and CDR2 are SNHLY and FYNNEI. The DNA for the CDR3 is TGTGCCAGCCGAGTTGGGGGCTACGAGCAGTACTTC. It encodes CASRVGGYEQYF. The whole variable domain, filled in from reference TRBV2 and TRBJ2-7, reads EPEVTQTPSHQVTQMGQEVILRCVPISNHLYFYWYRQILGQKVEFLVSFYNNEISEKSEIFDDQFSVERPDGSNFTLKIRSTKLEDSAMYFCASRVGGYEQYFGPGTRLTVT.

The rearrangement joins TRBV27 to TRBJ2-1; 10 bases fit TRBD1. Germline assignment: CDR1 MNHEY and CDR2 SMNVEV (reference sequence). V trimming: 5 bases; J trimming: 12 bases; junction bases outside the gene matches: 16. This CDR3 region has 16 residues. In DNA, the CDR3 is TGTGCCAGCAGTCCACCTCCCGGGACAGGGGAATTGGGGCAGTTCTTC. Translation gives CASSPPPGTGELGQFF.

The chain is built from TRBV11-2 and TRBJ2-3, with 15 bases aligning to TRBD2. Germline V gene data show CDR1 as SGHAT and CDR2 as FQNNGV. CDR3 length equals 18 residues. J lost 0 bases, V lost 3 bases, and 4 bases had no gene match. CDR3 in DNA: TGTGCCAGCAGCTTTGGACTAGCGGGGGGGCCCAGCACAGATACGCAGTATTTT. Protein sequence: CASSFGLAGGPSTDTQYF.

The genes are TRBV9 and TRBJ1-6; 7 positions match TRBD1. Germline V gene sequence: CDR1 SGDLS, CDR2 YYNGEE. V was clipped by 4 bases and J by 4 bases; unmatched bases: 8. This CDR3 has 16 amino acids. The CDR3 spells CASSPKGGQYNSPLHF. CDR3 bases: TGTGCCAGCAGCCCTAAGGGGGGACAGTATAATTCACCCCTCCACTTT.

The chain carries TRBV27 and TRBJ1-2; 9 bases are a match to TRBD1. V trimming: 4 bases; J trimming: 8 bases; junction bases outside the gene matches: 29. Germline CDR1 MNHEY, CDR2 SMNVEV (reference sequence). The CDR3 sequence is 21 residues long. The CDR3 sequence is CASSSVGWGRMGITGGEGYTF. The CDR3 nucleotides read TGTGCCAGCAGTTCAGTAGGCTGGGGAAGAATGGGGATTACAGGGGGCGAAGGCTACACCTTC.

The chain has TRBV7-7 and TRBJ2-2, with D maybe TRBD2 (5 bases). Trimming took 0 bases from V and 7 from J, leaving 9 bases between them. From germline, CDR1 is SSHAT and CDR2 FNYEAQ (reference sequence). The CDR3 length is 14 residues. CDR3 in amino acids: CASSLAAGGGELFF. In DNA, the CDR3 is TGTGCCAGCAGCTTAGCTGCGGGCGGCGGGGAGCTGTTTTTT. Combining the CDR3 with reference TRBV7-7 and TRBJ2-2 gives the whole variable domain GAGVSQSPRYKVTKRGQDVTLRCDPISSHATLYWYQQALGQGPEFLTYFNYEAQPDKSGLPSDRFSAERPEGSISTLTIQRTEQRDSAMYRCASSLAAGGGELFFGEGSRLTVL.

The V call is TRBV7-9, the J call TRBJ1-2, with D possibly being TRBD1 (5 bases). The ends were cut back, 4 bases at V and 4 bases at J, with 16 bases in the middle. The CDR3 runs to 15 residues. Germline assignment: CDR1 SEHNR and CDR2 FQNEAQ (reference sequence). CDR3 in amino acids: CASSSTEGAGYGYTF. The CDR3 nucleotides read TGTGCCAGCAGCTCTACTGAAGGGGCGGGCTATGGCTACACCTTC. The whole variable domain, filled in from reference TRBV7-9 and TRBJ1-2, reads DTGVSQNPRHKITKRGQNVTFRCDPISEHNRLYWYRQTLGQGPEFLTYFQNEAQLEKSRLLSDRFSAERPKGSFSTLEIQRTEQGDSAMYLCASSSTEGAGYGYTFGSGTRLTVV.

CDR3 loop: CASSISGGFSGNTIYF. Written as DNA, the CDR3 is TGTGCCAGCAGCATCTCGGGGGGTTTCTCTGGAAACACCATATATTTT. V usage is TRBV7-9 and J usage is TRBJ1-3, with a tentative D call TRBD1 (5 bases). The V end was cut by 5 bases, the J end by 0 bases, with 14 bases between. This CDR3 spans 16 amino acids. CDR1 and CDR2 (germline): SEHNR, FQNEAQ (reference sequence). Full variable domain (rest looked up from reference TRBV7-9 and TRBJ1-3): DTGVSQNPRHKITKRGQNVTFRCDPISEHNRLYWYRQTLGQGPEFLTYFQNEAQLEKSRLLSDRFSAERPKGSFSTLEIQRTEQGDSAMYLCASSISGGFSGNTIYFGEGSWLTVV.

The CDR3 DNA follows: TGTGCCAGCAGACTGCGACAGGGCATTAGCTCCTACGAGCAGTACTTC. The encoded protein is CASRLRQGISSYEQYF. The chain employs TRBV2 and TRBJ2-7, with TRBD1 matching over 7 bases. The V gene end was trimmed by 6 bases and the J gene end by 0 bases; junction bases not matched to a gene: 11. Per the germline V gene, CDR1 is SNHLY and CDR2 is FYNNEI. The CDR3 sequence is 16 residues long.

This clone was detected only a few times. The rearrangement joins TRBV19 to TRBJ2-4; 8 bases are a match to TRBD1. Germline lookup yields CDR1 LNHDA and CDR2 SQIVND (reference sequence). The CDR3 has 13 residues. Unmatched junction bases numbered 9, after V lost 3 bases and J lost 14 bases. For the CDR3, the DNA is TGTGCCAGTAGTATCTCAGGACAGGGCCGTGAGTACTTC. Translated: CASSISGQGREYF.

This chain links TRBV25-1 with TRBJ2-1, with 8 bases fitting TRBD1. V lost 5 bases and J lost 6; bases outside the gene matches: 6. The CDR3 runs 14 residues. The V gene's germline CDR1 is MGHDK and CDR2 SYGVNS. In DNA, the CDR3 is TGTGCCAGCAGTAGAGACAGGGGAGGCAATGAGCAGTTCTTC. It translates to CASSRDRGGNEQFF.

CDR3 region: CASSYPSSPGRNEQFF. CDR3 coding DNA: TGTGCCAGCAGTTACCCATCCTCACCGGGTCGCAATGAGCAGTTCTTC. The chain recombines TRBV6-6 with TRBJ2-1; D remains ambiguous. There are 16 residues in the CDR3. The germline V and J ends were trimmed by 2 bases and 6 bases, with 17 bases remaining between them. CDR1 and CDR2 from the germline V gene are MNHNY and SVGAGI (reference sequence).

The chain has TRBV28 and TRBJ1-1; 8 bases line up with TRBD1. J gave up 5 bases and V 6 bases, and 14 bases lay outside the gene matches. The CDR3 is 16 residues long. Germline CDR1 and CDR2: MDHEN and SYDVKM. The CDR3 DNA sequence: TGTGCCAGCAGCCGGACCCAGGGGGCAAGGGGAACTGAAGCTTTCTTT. This sequence encodes CASSRTQGARGTEAFF.

The rearrangement joins TRBV18 to TRBJ2-3, with unresolved D. Trimming shortened V by 3 bases and J by 0 bases, and 10 bases separated the two germline ends. In germline, CDR1 is KGHSH, CDR2 LQKENI. The CDR3 length is 15 residues. CDR3 in amino acids: CASSPPAASTDTQYF. The CDR3 bases are TGTGCCAGCTCACCTCCGGCCGCAAGCACAGATACGCAGTATTTT.

The V gene is TRBV5-6, the J gene TRBJ1-1; D remains ambiguous. Trimming cost V 0 bases and J 10 bases, with 13 bases left between them. This CDR3 is built from 13 residues. CDR1 and CDR2 (germline): SGHDT, YYEEEE. The DNA for the CDR3 is TGTGCCAGCAGCTTGGTTCCGCCCTCGCCAGCTTTCTTT. Its translation is CASSLVPPSPAFF.

This chain links TRBV5-5 with TRBJ1-4, with D unclear. Per germline, CDR1 SGHKS and CDR2 YYEKEE (reference sequence). V lost 1 base to trimming and J lost 5 bases, with 3 bases between them. This CDR3 has 12 amino acids. The CDR3 here is CASSLTNEKLFF. Written as DNA, the CDR3 is TGTGCCAGCAGCTTGACCAATGAAAAACTGTTTTTT.

The chain joins TRBV4-3 to TRBJ2-5; 12 bases map to TRBD2. Germline V gives CDR1 LGHNA, CDR2 YSLEER. CDR3 length: 18 amino acids. Trimming cost V 0 bases and J 4 bases; bases outside gene matches: 9. The CDR3 DNA is TGCGCCAGCAGCCAAGATGTGCCTAGCGGGGGGGCCGGAGAGACCCAGTACTTC. Translation gives CASSQDVPSGGAGETQYF.

The chain has TRBV5-4 and TRBJ1-2; tentatively, D is TRBD1 (6 bases). Trimming shortened V by 7 bases and J by 5 bases, and 21 bases separated the two germline ends. Germline V gives CDR1 SGHNT, CDR2 YYREEE (reference sequence). This CDR3 comprises 15 residues. CDR3 bases: TGTGCCAGCGCCCAATCCCCTGGGGGCGAGTATGGCTACACCTTC. This encodes CASAQSPGGEYGYTF. Full variable domain (outside the CDR3, taken from reference TRBV5-4 and TRBJ1-2): ETGVTQSPTHLIKTRGQQVTLRCSSQSGHNTVSWYQQALGQGPQFIFQYYREEENGRGNFPPRFSGLQFPNYSSELNVNALELDDSALYLCASAQSPGGEYGYTFGSGTRLTVV.

This chain connects TRBV18 to TRBJ2-5; TRBD1 matches 9 bases. The CDR3 spans 14 residues. Looked up from germline, CDR1 is KGHSH and CDR2 is LQKENI. The ends lost 6 bases at V and 8 bases at J; junction bases unmatched: 10. CDR3 loop: CASSRGQGEGTQYF. CDR3 DNA sequence: TGTGCCAGCTCGCGGGGACAGGGAGAGGGTACCCAGTACTTC.

V usage is TRBV7-9 and J usage is TRBJ1-1; a weak D match, TRBD1 (5 bases). CDR3 length: 14 amino acids. V was pared by 8 bases and J by 4 bases, with 17 bases between. CDR1 SEHNR and CDR2 FQNEAQ come from the germline V gene (reference sequence). CDR3: CASSRGGGGTEAFF. The CDR3 DNA follows: TGTGCCAGCTCCCGAGGCGGGGGAGGCACTGAAGCTTTCTTT.

This clone was found once. V is TRBV7-9 and J is TRBJ2-7; D might be TRBD1 or TRBD2, each matching 6 bases. The CDR3 length is 14 residues. CDR1 SEHNR and CDR2 FQNEAQ come from the germline V gene (reference sequence). Between the trimmed V and J ends, which lost 7 bases and 4 bases, there was a span of 17 bases. The CDR3 sequence is CASTGGQIPYEQYF. Written as DNA, the CDR3 is TGTGCCAGCACTGGGGGGCAAATTCCTTACGAGCAGTACTTC. The whole variable domain, remainder taken from reference TRBV7-9 and TRBJ2-7, is DTGVSQNPRHKITKRGQNVTFRCDPISEHNRLYWYRQTLGQGPEFLTYFQNEAQLEKSRLLSDRFSAERPKGSFSTLEIQRTEQGDSAMYLCASTGGQIPYEQYFGPGTRLTVT.

The chain employs TRBV7-2 and TRBJ1-5; D may be TRBD1 (6 bases). The germline gives CDR1 SGHTA, CDR2 FQGNSA. The CDR3 covers 16 residues. Between the trimmed V and J ends, which lost 5 bases and 1 base, there was a span of 15 bases. The CDR3 region has the DNA TGTGCCAGCAGCCCTGGAGGAGGGGGAAGCAATCAGCCCCAGCATTTT. Its protein product is CASSPGGGGSNQPQHF.

The V call is TRBV5-6, the J call TRBJ1-2, with a possible D match to TRBD1 (6 bases). This CDR3 has 14 amino acids. V dropped 4 bases and J dropped 4 bases, with 14 bases sitting between them. Germline CDR1 SGHDT, CDR2 YYEEEE. The CDR3 spells CASSLGASSYGYTF. As DNA, the CDR3 is TGTGCCAGCAGCCTGGGGGCCTCGAGCTATGGCTACACCTTC.

The chain carries TRBV5-1 and TRBJ1-1; TRBD1 matches at 8 bases. J lost 4 bases, V lost 9 bases, and 11 bases had no gene match. CDR1 is SGHRS, CDR2 YFSETQ, per germline. The CDR3 contains 14 residues. CDR3 DNA sequence: TGCGCCACCGGACAGGGCTCTAGTAGCACTGAAGCTTTCTTT. Encoded protein: CATGQGSSSTEAFF.

The genes are TRBV6-6 and TRBJ1-4; tentative D call: TRBD1 (5 bases). Trimming shortened V by 2 bases and J by 3 bases, and 10 bases separated the two germline ends. The V gene's germline CDR1 is MNHNY and CDR2 SVGAGI (reference sequence). This CDR3 spans 15 amino acids. CDR3 sequence: CASSYVGTANEKLFF. The DNA of the CDR3 is TGTGCCAGCAGTTACGTGGGGACGGCTAATGAAAAACTGTTTTTT.